The entry that follows covers one T cell receptor beta chain sequence. The entry originates in a study of blood T cell repertoires in COVID-19. Whole-study context: The origin of the acute and convalescent COVID-19 samples was the United States, Italy and Spain. The analysed material was cDNA or gDNA that came from T cells, B-cell-depleted T cells, or PBMCs.

This CDR3 has 15 amino acids. Germline CDR1 SQVTM, CDR2 ANQGSEA. V gave up 1 base and J gave up 3 bases, with 13 bases separating them. TCRdb keeps only in-frame clones here, not all; method: immunoSEQ multiplex PCR. This sample has 12,000 to 15,000 clones, with about four fifths found just once. What was sequenced was peripheral blood. V is TRBV29-1 and J is TRBJ2-1; perhaps TRBD2 as D (6 bases). The receptor comes from a man aged 55-75 years with acute or convalescent COVID-19. CDR3 protein: CSVEGTGANYNEQFF. For the CDR3, the DNA is TGCAGCGTTGAAGGTACGGGAGCGAACTACAATGAGCAGTTCTTC.